This TCR beta chain was captured in a study of T cell responses to AZD1222 COVID-19 vaccine. This clone was observed a few times. Its antigen remains unknown. Second doses that came at about 4 or about 12 weeks were put together. The CDR3 has 20 amino acids. The germline V and J ends were trimmed by 3 bases and 0 bases, with 23 bases remaining between them. The germline V gene encodes CDR1 SGHDN and CDR2 FVKESK. Libraries were prepared by immunoSEQ multiplex PCR; TCRdb keeps only in-frame clonotypes and omits some of them. This table holds more than 80,000 clones, approximately 83% found once. Overall study results and limits: The peak T cell response came first, and repertoires were sampled only after it.

The chain joins TRBV14 to TRBJ1-4, with TRBD1 as a possible D gene (5 bases). This sequence was found in an adult who received the AZD1222 COVID-19 vaccine. The material sequenced was peripheral blood, taken 28 days after the second AZD1222 dose. The CDR3: CASSHRVWGLTQATNEKLFF. For the CDR3, the DNA is TGTGCCAGCAGCCATCGAGTCTGGGGCCTTACTCAAGCAACTAATGAAAAACTGTTTTTT.